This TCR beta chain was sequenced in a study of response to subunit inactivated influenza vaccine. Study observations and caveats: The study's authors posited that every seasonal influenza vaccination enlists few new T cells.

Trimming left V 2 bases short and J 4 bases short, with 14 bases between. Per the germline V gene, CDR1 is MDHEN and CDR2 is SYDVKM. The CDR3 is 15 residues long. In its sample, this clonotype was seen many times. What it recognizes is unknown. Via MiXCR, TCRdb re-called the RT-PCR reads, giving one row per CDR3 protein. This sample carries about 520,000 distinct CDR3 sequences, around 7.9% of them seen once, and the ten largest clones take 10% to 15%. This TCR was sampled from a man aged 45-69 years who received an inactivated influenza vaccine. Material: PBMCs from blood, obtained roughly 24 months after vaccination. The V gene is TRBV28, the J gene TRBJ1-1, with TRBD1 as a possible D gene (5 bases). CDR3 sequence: CASSLGRGSGTEAFF. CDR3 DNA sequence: TGTGCCAGCAGTTTAGGTAGGGGTTCGGGCACTGAAGCTTTCTTT.